These 30 T cell receptor beta chains share one sample of origin, sequenced in a study of sequential checkpoint blockade in melanoma. Clones were sequenced by immunoSEQ multiplex PCR, and TCRdb holds only the in-frame ones, with some missing. The sample yields 25,000 to 30,000 clones, roughly 77% seen once. Treatment indicated: randomized to nivolumab then ipilimumab (arm A) or the reverse (arm B). Sequences were derived from CD8+ T cells sorted from blood (inferred from file names), sampled from a patient given nivolumab and ipilimumab in sequence. All receptors derive from a human donor with melanoma.

V is TRBV27 and J is TRBJ2-1; possible D gene TRBD2, 6 bases. This CDR3 has 16 amino acids. The V end lost 6 bases, the J end lost 5 bases, and 20 bases lay between the germline ends. Germline V gene sequence: CDR1 MNHEY, CDR2 SMNVEV (reference sequence). The DNA for the CDR3 is TGTGCCAGCAGCTTCGAGCGGCGGGGCGTCGACAATGAGCAGTTCTTC. Translation: CASSFERRGVDNEQFF.

This sequence joins TRBV6-5 and TRBJ2-7, with a weak D call TRBD1 (6 bases). V shed 4 bases and J shed 2 bases, with 12 bases lying between them. The CDR3 totals 14 residues. Germline V CDR1 and CDR2: MNHEY, SVGAGI. For the CDR3, the DNA is TGTGCCAGCAGTTCTGGGGACACAGCCTACGAGCAGTACTTC. Amino acids: CASSSGDTAYEQYF.

By share of the sample, this clone is medium-sized. The V and J genes are TRBV19 and TRBJ2-7, with TRBD2 as a possible D gene (6 bases). Trimming pared 5 bases from V and 2 bases from J, leaving 13 bases between. This CDR3 has 14 amino acids. Germline lookup yields CDR1 LNHDA and CDR2 SQIVND (reference sequence). The CDR3 nucleotides are TGTGCCAGTAGTGGCGTCAGGGAGGCCTACGAGCAGTACTTC. It encodes CASSGVREAYEQYF.

J is TRBJ1-1 and V is TRBV2, with no clear D. The V gene's germline CDR1 is SNHLY and CDR2 FYNNEI. The CDR3 is made up of 14 amino acids. The V gene lost 6 bases and the J gene lost 7 bases, with 18 bases spanning the gap. CDR3 nucleotides: TGTGCCAGCAGGGAAACCTCGGGGTGGGTTGAAGCTTTCTTT. Its translation: CASRETSGWVEAFF.

The genes are TRBV4-1 and TRBJ1-3, with 7 bases identical to TRBD1. CDR3 length equals 16 residues. The J segment lost 0 bases and the V segment lost 0 bases, leaving 2 bases of the junction unmatched. Germline V gives CDR1 MGHRA, CDR2 YSYEKL. This chain's CDR3 is CASSQEGQHSGNTIYF. The CDR3 nucleotides are TGCGCCAGCAGCCAAGAGGGACAGCACTCTGGAAACACCATATATTTT.

This chain connects TRBV12-5 to TRBJ2-1; maybe TRBD1 (6 bases). This CDR3 region has 14 residues. Germline V gives CDR1 LGHNT, CDR2 FRNRAP. V gave up 2 bases and J gave up 10 bases, with 15 bases separating them. The CDR3 region has the DNA TGTGCTAGTGGTTTGCCGACACTAGACAGGGAGCAGTTCTTC. It specifies CASGLPTLDREQFF.

The gene calls are TRBV5-8 and TRBJ2-5; maybe TRBD1 (6 bases). Trimming cost V 0 bases and J 2 bases, with 8 bases left between them. Germline CDR1 SGHTS, CDR2 YDEGEE. The CDR3 runs to 14 residues. The CDR3, as DNA: TGTGCCAGCAGCTTGGGGCAGGGGCAAGAGACCCAGTACTTC. As protein: CASSLGQGQETQYF.

The rearrangement joins TRBV2 to TRBJ1-5; TRBD1 agrees at 8 bases. Germline trimming cut 4 bases from V and 6 bases from J; bases unmatched to any gene: 5. This CDR3 region has 14 residues. Germline CDR1 reads SNHLY; CDR2 reads FYNNEI. The DNA of the CDR3 is TGTGCCAGCAGTGCCGGACAGGGACTTCAGCCCCAGCATTTT. It is translated as CASSAGQGLQPQHF.

V usage is TRBV9 and J usage is TRBJ1-1; possible D gene TRBD1, 5 bases. V lost 2 bases to trimming and J lost 0 bases, with 14 bases between them. CDR1 SGDLS and CDR2 YYNGEE come from the germline V gene. CDR3 length: 16 residues. CDR3 bases: TGTGCCAGCAGCGTGGCGGACATTAACGTGAACACTGAAGCTTTCTTT. This encodes CASSVADINVNTEAFF. The variable domain in full, with the rest retrieved from reference TRBV9 and TRBJ1-1, is DSGVTQTPKHLITATGQRVTLRCSPRSGDLSVYWYQQSLDQGLQFLIQYYNGEERAKGNILERFSAQQFPDLHSELNLSSLELGDSALYFCASSVADINVNTEAFFGQGTRLTVV.

The rearrangement links TRBV4-2 to TRBJ2-1; unclear D gene. Looked up from germline, CDR1 is LGHNA and CDR2 is YNFKEQ. The CDR3 totals 16 residues. The V end was cut by 1 base, the J end by 2 bases, with 12 bases between. The CDR3 spells CASSQVTPETYNEQFF. The CDR3, as DNA: TGTGCCAGCAGCCAAGTCACACCCGAAACCTACAATGAGCAGTTCTTC.

V gene TRBV6-4 combines with J gene TRBJ2-3, with TRBD1 as a possible D gene (6 bases). There are 15 residues in the CDR3. Germline V gene lookup returns CDR1 MRHNA and CDR2 SNTAGT. V lost 0 bases to trimming and J lost 1 base, with 8 bases between them. CDR3 protein: CASSDSPGGTDTQYF. CDR3 bases: TGTGCCAGCAGTGACTCCCCAGGGGGCACAGATACGCAGTATTTT.

The genes are TRBV7-8 and TRBJ2-1, with D possibly being TRBD2 (5 bases). There are 17 residues in the CDR3. Trimming left V 1 base short and J 4 bases short, with 17 bases between. The germline gives CDR1 SGHVS, CDR2 FQNEAQ. CDR3 residues: CASSLVLGIGIYNEQFF. The CDR3 region has the DNA TGTGCCAGCAGCTTAGTTCTCGGGATCGGTATATACAATGAGCAGTTCTTC.

The V and J genes are TRBV4-3 and TRBJ2-1, with 11 bases matching TRBD1. V lost 5 bases and J lost 7; bases outside the gene matches: 7. Germline V gene sequence: CDR1 LGHNA, CDR2 YSLEER. The CDR3 loop spans 15 amino acids. CDR3 bases: TGCGCCAGCAGCTGGACAGGGGGCGGTTTTAATGAGCAGTTCTTC. This translates into CASSWTGGGFNEQFF.

The CDR3 region is CASSETRDTAVSGANVLTF. DNA for the CDR3: TGTGCCAGCAGTGAAACTCGGGACACCGCTGTCTCTGGGGCCAACGTCCTGACTTTC. The rearrangement uses TRBV2 and TRBJ2-6; D may be TRBD1 (6 bases). Germline CDR1 reads SNHLY; CDR2 reads FYNNEI. Trimming stripped 2 bases from V and 0 bases from J, with 17 bases between. The CDR3 spans 19 residues. Looking up the rest from reference TRBV2 and TRBJ2-6 gives the full variable domain: EPEVTQTPSHQVTQMGQEVILRCVPISNHLYFYWYRQILGQKVEFLVSFYNNEISEKSEIFDDQFSVERPDGSNFTLKIRSTKLEDSAMYFCASSETRDTAVSGANVLTFGAGSRLTVL.

The chain joins TRBV27 to TRBJ2-7; a weak D match, TRBD1 (7 bases). V lost 2 bases and J 2 bases, leaving 10 bases between the germline ends. CDR3 length equals 14 residues. The germline V gene encodes CDR1 MNHEY and CDR2 SMNVEV (reference sequence). The CDR3 region has the DNA TGTGCCAGCAGTTTACAGGGGGGAGCCTACGAGCAGTACTTC. It is translated as CASSLQGGAYEQYF.

Note on this clone: The sample has other DNA sequences that encode this CDR3 too. The chain has TRBV7-3 and TRBJ2-5; 7 nucleotides match TRBD2. Germline V lookup: CDR1 SGHTA, CDR2 FQGTGA. The CDR3 spans 13 residues. Trimming at V came to 5 bases and at J to 2 bases, leaving 2 bases not matched to a gene. CDR3: CASSRGLQETQYF. Here the CDR3 DNA reads TGTGCCAGCAGCCGGGGACTACAAGAGACCCAGTACTTC.

The rearrangement links TRBV19 to TRBJ1-1, with D maybe TRBD1 (6 bases). Germline V gene lookup returns CDR1 LNHDA and CDR2 SQIVND (reference sequence). Trimming cost V 6 bases and J 8 bases, with 16 bases left between them. The CDR3 spans 13 residues. The CDR3: CASRPALGTEAFF. DNA for the CDR3: TGTGCCAGTAGACCAGCCCTCGGGACAGAAGCTTTCTTT.

This rearrangement joins TRBV9 to TRBJ2-3; 7 bases are shared with TRBD1. V trimming: 3 bases; J trimming: 1 base; junction bases outside the gene matches: 11. The CDR3 length is 17 residues. Germline CDR1 reads SGDLS; CDR2 reads YYNGEE. In DNA form, the CDR3 reads TGTGCCAGCAGCGCAATAATGAACAGGGGAGGCACAGATACGCAGTATTTT. As protein: CASSAIMNRGGTDTQYF.

The gene calls are TRBV29-1 and TRBJ2-7; possibly TRBD1 for D (6 bases). There are 13 residues in the CDR3. Trimming removed 7 bases from V and 1 base from J, with 14 bases in between. Germline V lookup: CDR1 SQVTM, CDR2 ANQGSEA. The CDR3 DNA sequence: TGCAGCGCCACGACAGGTTCTTCCTACGAGCAGTACTTC. Residues: CSATTGSSYEQYF.

As DNA, the CDR3 is TGTGCCAGCAGAAGGACTAGCGGGGGGGTGAATGAGCAGTTCTTC. As protein: CASRRTSGGVNEQFF. This chain links TRBV28 with TRBJ2-1; the match to TRBD2 covers 15 bases. The CDR3 is 15 amino acids. Germline V gene sequence: CDR1 MDHEN, CDR2 SYDVKM. V lost 6 bases, J lost 7 bases, and 4 bases stayed unmatched.

This clone has just a few counts. This sequence joins TRBV5-1 and TRBJ2-2; D not resolved. The CDR3 has 12 amino acids. Germline assignment: CDR1 SGHRS and CDR2 YFSETQ. V was cut by 5 bases and J by 4 bases, with 6 bases left in between. Here the CDR3 DNA reads TGCGCCAGCAGTTGGAGCACCGGGGAGCTGTTTTTT. It codes for CASSWSTGELFF.

This chain's CDR3 is CASSRDRGPYNEQFF. CDR3 sequence (DNA): TGTGCCAGCAGCCGCGACAGGGGGCCCTACAATGAGCAGTTCTTC. V is TRBV14 and J is TRBJ2-1, with 10 bases aligning to TRBD1. The CDR3 runs to 15 residues. The V gene end was trimmed by 4 bases and the J gene end by 2 bases; junction bases not matched to a gene: 2. Germline-derived CDR1 and CDR2 are SGHDN and FVKESK.

This clone has just a few counts. The V gene is TRBV6-5, the J gene TRBJ1-1, with D possibly being TRBD1 (6 bases). The V end was cut by 0 bases, the J end by 0 bases, with 8 bases between. The CDR3 consists of 15 residues. Germline lookup yields CDR1 MNHEY and CDR2 SVGAGI. CDR3 residues: CASSYSQGMNTEAFF. In nucleotides, the CDR3 is TGTGCCAGCAGTTACTCTCAGGGGATGAACACTGAAGCTTTCTTT.

The V and J genes are TRBV28 and TRBJ2-3, with D possibly being TRBD2 (6 bases). V lost 5 bases and J lost 0, with 12 bases in between. The CDR3 is 15 residues long. The germline V gene encodes CDR1 MDHEN and CDR2 SYDVKM. The CDR3 sequence: CASSQGTLSTDTQYF. As DNA, the CDR3 is TGTGCCAGCAGTCAAGGGACTTTGAGCACAGATACGCAGTATTTT.

By proportion, this clone is medium-sized. The chain carries TRBV19 and TRBJ1-6; a weak D match, TRBD1 (5 bases). This CDR3 contains 13 residues. Germline lookup yields CDR1 LNHDA and CDR2 SQIVND (reference sequence). V lost 5 bases and J lost 10, with 12 bases in between. CDR3 nucleotides: TGTGCCAGTAGTCGGGAGGGGCGGTCACCCCTCCACTTT. Encoded protein: CASSREGRSPLHF.

The genes are TRBV7-9 and TRBJ2-1; D is unclear. The CDR3 consists of 13 residues. The germline V and J ends were trimmed by 5 bases and 9 bases, with 14 bases remaining between them. Germline V gene data show CDR1 as SEHNR and CDR2 as FQNEAQ (reference sequence). The CDR3 reads CASSPPLASEQFF. The CDR3, as DNA: TGTGCCAGCAGCCCCCCCTTAGCTTCTGAGCAGTTCTTC.

The chain carries TRBV19 and TRBJ2-7; 7 bases agree with TRBD2. The CDR3 has 15 amino acids. V shed 5 bases, J shed 0 bases, and the junction held 7 bases outside the gene matches. Germline V gene lookup returns CDR1 LNHDA and CDR2 SQIVND (reference sequence). The CDR3 bases are TGTGCCAGTAGTCAGCGGGACGGGGGCTCCTACGAGCAGTACTTC. Its protein product is CASSQRDGGSYEQYF.

This sequence joins TRBV6-5 and TRBJ1-1, with 10 bases aligning to TRBD1. The CDR3 runs to 15 residues. Per the germline V gene, CDR1 is MNHEY and CDR2 is SVGAGI. V trimming: 4 bases; J trimming: 5 bases; junction bases outside the gene matches: 7. Written as DNA, the CDR3 is TGTGCCAGCAGTTTCCCGGGACAGGGGATGACTGAAGCTTTCTTT. This codes for CASSFPGQGMTEAFF.

The chain links TRBV4-1 to TRBJ2-5; 12 positions match TRBD2. CDR1 is MGHRA and CDR2 is YSYEKL in the germline V gene. This CDR3 has 17 residues. Trimming cost V 4 bases and J 5 bases; bases outside gene matches: 11. The CDR3 spells CASSPPSGGALGETQYF. The CDR3 nucleotides are TGCGCCAGCAGCCCACCTAGCGGGGGGGCTCTGGGGGAGACCCAGTACTTC.

This rearrangement joins TRBV5-4 to TRBJ2-7, with a possible D match to TRBD2 (6 bases). The length of the CDR3 is 14 residues. Germline V gives CDR1 SGHNT, CDR2 YYREEE (reference sequence). Trimming pared 4 bases from V and 2 bases from J, leaving 13 bases between. The CDR3 DNA is TGTGCCAGCAGCGCCCGGGACTCTACCTACGAGCAGTACTTC. As protein: CASSARDSTYEQYF.